A selection of T cell receptor beta chains follows, all from one sample in a study of OX40 agonist ivuxolimab in advanced cancers. Clones were read by immunoSEQ multiplex PCR, and TCRdb kept only the in-frame ones, dropping some. The sample yields more than 60,000 clones, 80% to 90% seen once. The material was CD4+ or CD8+ T cells sorted from blood, obtained in a trial of the OX40 agonist ivuxolimab. The receptor set was obtained from an adult with an advanced solid tumor such as melanoma, head and neck, liver or kidney cancer. The CDR3 runs from the conserved cysteine through the conserved F or W. D genes are given only for firm matches. Some rows mark clone size as missing; the rest say once, few, many or name a class of expanded clone.

D,J,V,size,CDR3,DNA
.,TRBJ2-5,TRBV27,.,CASRQSGKQETQYF,TGTGCCAGCAGACAGAGCGGAAAACAAGAGACCCAGTACTTC
.,TRBJ2-2,TRBV5-6,.,CASSLIGYTGELFF,TGTGCCAGCAGCTTGATAGGTTATACCGGGGAGCTGTTTTTT
TRBD1,TRBJ1-5,TRBV27,once,CASSLQGDNQPQHF,TGTGCCAGCAGTTTACAGGGGGACAATCAGCCCCAGCATTTT
.,TRBJ2-1,TRBV29-1,.,CSATGTLYNEQFF,TGCAGCGCAACAGGGACCCTCTACAATGAGCAGTTCTTC
.,TRBJ2-1,TRBV28,.,CASSPNRVSSYNEQFF,TGTGCCAGCAGTCCCAACAGGGTGAGCTCCTACAATGAGCAGTTCTTC
.,TRBJ2-3,TRBV6-5,.,CASSSTGTSLPDTQYF,TGTGCCAGCAGTTCCACCGGGACTTCCCTCCCAGATACGCAGTATTTT
.,TRBJ1-1,TRBV5-1,once,CASSLVGGKSEAFF,TGCGCCAGCAGCTTGGTCGGGGGAAAGTCTGAAGCTTTCTTT
.,TRBJ1-2,TRBV27,.,CASSLYGGGNYGYTF,TGTGCCAGCAGTTTATACGGAGGCGGCAACTATGGCTACACCTTC
.,TRBJ1-6,TRBV19,.,CASSISRGGLSPLHF,TGTGCCAGTAGTATTTCTCGGGGGGGACTTTCACCCCTCCACTTT
.,TRBJ2-7,TRBV9,.,CASSAGPGEEQYF,TGTGCCAGCAGCGCCGGTCCGGGAGAAGAGCAGTACTTC
.,TRBJ2-7,TRBV27,.,CASSLRGAGRYEQYF,TGTGCCAGCAGTTTAAGGGGGGCAGGTCGCTACGAGCAGTACTTC
TRBD1,TRBJ1-5,TRBV5-4,.,CASSPDRAEQPQHF,TGTGCCAGCAGCCCGGACAGGGCGGAACAGCCCCAGCATTTT
TRBD1,TRBJ1-5,TRBV28,.,CASSLGQGDQPQHF,TGTGCCAGCAGTTTAGGACAGGGGGATCAGCCCCAGCATTTT
.,TRBJ2-7,TRBV2,.,CASGRGPLVCF,TGTGCCAGCGGTAGGGGACCGCTCGTTTGCTTC
TRBD2,TRBJ2-1,TRBV7-2,.,CASRSASGRMNEQFF,TGTGCCAGCAGGTCAGCTAGCGGGAGGATGAATGAGCAGTTCTTC
TRBD2,TRBJ2-1,TRBV2,.,CASPGGVDEQFF,TGTGCCAGCCCCGGGGGGGTTGATGAGCAGTTCTTC
TRBD2,TRBJ2-2,TRBV7-9,.,CASSFGRGHSTGELFF,TGTGCCAGCAGCTTTGGGAGGGGTCATTCCACCGGGGAGCTGTTTTTT
.,TRBJ1-2,TRBV19,.,CASSIGEAGYTF,TGTGCCAGTAGTATTGGGGAAGCTGGCTACACCTTC
TRBD1,TRBJ2-7,TRBV4-1,once,CASSPGTGGRYEQYF,TGCGCCAGCAGCCCGGGGACAGGGGGCCGGTACGAGCAGTACTTC
.,TRBJ2-7,TRBV2,.,CASSDGVEQYF,TGTGCCAGCAGTGATGGGGTGGAGCAGTACTTC
.,TRBJ2-1,TRBV4-1,.,CASSQTLTLTNEQFF,TGCGCCAGCAGCCAAACTTTGACCCTAACCAATGAGCAGTTCTTC
TRBD1,TRBJ1-5,TRBV27,.,CASRLTGVGNQPQHF,TGTGCCAGCCGACTAACAGGGGTGGGCAATCAGCCCCAGCATTTT
.,TRBJ2-5,TRBV5-1,.,CASSLDGDQYF,TGCGCCAGCAGCTTGGACGGTGACCAGTACTTC
.,TRBJ2-7,TRBV28,.,CASSLDLGRAVEQYF,TGTGCCAGCAGCCTAGACTTGGGTCGGGCGGTTGAGCAGTACTTC
TRBD2,TRBJ2-7,TRBV6-1,.,CASSRLAGVEQYF,TGTGCCAGCAGCCGACTAGCGGGAGTCGAGCAGTACTTC
.,TRBJ2-5,TRBV19,.,CASSIGAGLGKETQYF,TGTGCCAGTAGTATCGGGGCAGGGTTGGGGAAAGAGACCCAGTACTTC
.,TRBJ1-1,TRBV7-9,.,CASSSRATEAFF,TGTGCCAGCAGCTCTCGAGCCACTGAAGCTTTCTTT
.,TRBJ1-1,TRBV27,.,CASSFLRDTNTEAFF,TGTGCCAGCAGTTTCCTCCGGGACACGAACACTGAAGCTTTCTTT
.,TRBJ1-5,TRBV19,.,CASIRTRGSNQPQHF,TGTGCCAGTATACGGACACGGGGTAGCAATCAGCCCCAGCATTTT
.,TRBJ2-5,TRBV7-6,.,CASSLDMNQETQYF,TGTGCCAGCAGCTTAGACATGAACCAAGAGACCCAGTACTTC
.,TRBJ2-3,TRBV19,.,CASGIGADTQYF,TGTGCCAGTGGCATCGGGGCAGATACGCAGTATTTT
TRBD1,TRBJ1-1,TRBV7-9,few,CASSTPTGMNTEAFF,TGTGCCAGCAGCACCCCGACAGGGATGAACACTGAAGCTTTCTTT
.,TRBJ1-1,TRBV19,.,CASSIWGSAEAFF,TGTGCCAGTAGTATCTGGGGGAGCGCTGAAGCTTTCTTT
.,TRBJ2-7,TRBV15,.,CATSETSYEQYF,TGTGCCACCAGCGAGACTAGCTACGAGCAGTACTTC